Following are 19 T cell receptor beta chains from one sample sequenced in a study of T cells in Graves' hyperthyroidism and ophthalmopathy. The investigators amplified TCR beta CDR3 regions from RNA transcripts. An initial round of RT-PCR targeting the TCR CDR3 relied on the HTBI primer set. TCRdb re-called the multiplex PCR reads through MiXCR, storing one row per CDR3 protein. The top ten clones hold about 53% of a sample with around 340,000 distinct CDR3 sequences, around a sixth of them seen once. Sequenced sample: blood. These receptor sequences come from a woman aged 45-65 years with Graves' hyperthyroidism.

This clonotype was detected a few times. The genes are TRBV10-3 and TRBJ2-7; 10 bases are a match to TRBD2. V dropped 6 bases and J dropped 7; count of bases not matched to a gene: 12. The CDR3 consists of 15 residues. CDR1 and CDR2 from the germline V gene are ENHRY and SYGVKD. The CDR3 DNA reads as TGTGCCATCAGGAGTCCCCTAGCGGGAGTGGGTGAGCAGTACTTC. Translating gives CAIRSPLAGVGEQYF.

The chain employs TRBV29-1 and TRBJ1-1; D is unresolved. Trimming took off 4 bases at V and 1 base at J, with 13 bases between the two ends. Germline values: CDR1 SQVTM, CDR2 ANQGSEA. The CDR3 spans 14 residues. For the CDR3, the DNA is TGCAGCGTTGCCGGAATGAGTGCGAACACTGAAGCTTTCTTT. Translated: CSVAGMSANTEAFF.

This clonotype was seen a few times. The V and J genes are TRBV6-5 and TRBJ1-4; the D gene is possibly TRBD1 (5 bases). Between the trimmed V and J ends, which lost 2 bases and 2 bases, there was a span of 12 bases. This CDR3 comprises 16 residues. Looked up from germline, CDR1 is MNHEY and CDR2 is SVGAGI. DNA of the CDR3: TGTGCCAGCAGTTACAGGGGAGGGACTACTAATGAAAAACTGTTTTTT. Its translation: CASSYRGGTTNEKLFF.

This clonotype has ten or more counts. V usage is TRBV15 and J usage is TRBJ2-1; 11 nucleotides align to TRBD2. Trimming cost V 1 base and J 3 bases; bases outside gene matches: 2. Germline V gives CDR1 LNHNV, CDR2 YYDKDF (reference sequence). This CDR3 region has 16 residues. CDR3 loop: CATSRVAGGDYNEQFF. CDR3 DNA: TGTGCCACCAGCAGAGTAGCGGGGGGGGACTACAATGAGCAGTTCTTC.

The chain carries TRBV3-1 and TRBJ2-3; 10 nucleotides align to TRBD2. The trim removed 4 bases at V and 2 bases at J, leaving 6 bases unmatched. Germline V gene data show CDR1 as LGHDT and CDR2 as YNNKEL (reference sequence). CDR3 size: 16 residues. CDR3 protein: CASSLSAGGITDTQYF. The DNA of the CDR3 is TGTGCCAGCAGCCTCTCAGCGGGGGGGATCACAGATACGCAGTATTTT.

This clonotype has only a few counts. The rearrangement links TRBV6-1 to TRBJ1-1; D gene uncertain. There are 12 residues in the CDR3. V lost 5 bases and J 2 bases, leaving 6 bases between the germline ends. Germline assignment: CDR1 MNHNS and CDR2 SASEGT. CDR3 DNA sequence: TGTGCCAGCAGTATCATCAACACTGAAGCTTTCTTT. Translation: CASSIINTEAFF.

The CDR3 loop reads CASSEFAAQEQYV. The CDR3 DNA reads as TGTGCCAGCAGTGAATTCGCGGCCCAGGAGCAGTACGTC. The chain is built from TRBV6-1 and TRBJ2-7; the D is unclear. The CDR3 contains 13 residues. V lost 2 bases, J lost 7 bases, and 12 bases lay in between. CDR1 MNHNS and CDR2 SASEGT come from the germline V gene.

The rearrangement links TRBV18 to TRBJ2-2; D is tentatively TRBD1 or TRBD2 (5 bases each). From germline, CDR1 is KGHSH and CDR2 LQKENI. The CDR3 loop spans 15 amino acids. Trimming removed 3 bases at V and 8 bases at J, with 16 bases between. The CDR3 bases are TGTGCCAGCTCACCGGGAGAGGGGAGCACAGGGGAGCTGTTTTTT. Protein sequence: CASSPGEGSTGELFF.

There are a few counts of this clonotype. This could be a read error, since a much larger clone is one nucleotide away. This chain uses TRBV5-1 with TRBJ2-7, with 8 bases identical to TRBD1. The ends lost 5 bases at V and 6 bases at J; junction bases unmatched: 10. Germline V gene lookup returns CDR1 SGHRS and CDR2 YFSETQ. This CDR3 spans 14 amino acids. CDR3 in amino acids: CASRLTGQGREQYF. In DNA, the CDR3 is TGCGCCAGCAGATTAACCGGACAGGGTCGCGAGCAGTACTTC.

This clonotype showed up many times. The chain joins TRBV3-1 to TRBJ1-3, with D unclear. Germline V CDR1 and CDR2: LGHDT, YNNKEL (reference sequence). V was cut by 1 base and J by 2 bases, with 6 bases left in between. This CDR3 spans 14 amino acids. The CDR3 sequence is CASSQVSPGNTIYF. CDR3 in DNA: TGTGCCAGCAGCCAAGTCAGCCCTGGAAACACCATATATTTT. Looking up the rest from reference TRBV3-1 and TRBJ1-3 gives the full variable domain: DTAVSQTPKYLVTQMGNDKSIKCEQNLGHDTMYWYKQDSKKFLKIMFSYNNKELIINETVPNRFSPKSPDKAHLNLHINSLELGDSAVYFCASSQVSPGNTIYFGEGSWLTVV.

This clonotype came up a few times. The V and J genes are TRBV12-3 or TRBV12-4 and TRBJ2-3; D is perhaps TRBD1 or TRBD2 (6 bases each). The ends were cut back, 3 bases at V and 2 bases at J, with 21 bases in the middle. The CDR3 length is 18 residues. The CDR3 bases are TGTGCCAGCAGTTTTCAAGGGGGGCGCAGGGTACTCACAGATACGCAGTATTTT. Its translation is CASSFQGGRRVLTDTQYF.

The V and J genes are TRBV6-1 and TRBJ2-7, with TRBD1 identical over 8 bases. CDR1 is MNHNS and CDR2 is SASEGT in the germline V gene. With 5 bases clipped from V and 3 bases from J, the junction kept 9 bases outside the gene matches. CDR3 size: 15 residues. Here the CDR3 DNA reads TGTGCCAGCAGTAAAGGACAGGGCAGCAACTACGAGCAGTACTTC. This sequence encodes CASSKGQGSNYEQYF.

The chain recombines TRBV20-1 with TRBJ1-3; D remains ambiguous. Trimming removed 3 bases from V and 8 bases from J, with 23 bases in between. The CDR3 has 16 amino acids. Germline CDR1 reads DFQATT; CDR2 reads SNEGSKA (reference sequence). CDR3 sequence reads: CSARAIVSDHPHTIYF. The CDR3 DNA sequence: TGCAGTGCTAGGGCCATTGTCTCGGATCATCCCCACACCATATATTTT.

This clonotype was recorded a few times. V gene TRBV5-1 combines with J gene TRBJ1-4; 8 bases are a match to TRBD1. With V trimmed by 0 bases and J by 1 base, 8 bases remained unmatched. Germline lookup yields CDR1 SGHRS and CDR2 YFSETQ. There are 18 residues in the CDR3. Here the CDR3 DNA reads TGCGCCAGCAGCTTGGATTGGGACAGGAGGGTAACTAATGAAAAACTGTTTTTT. This translates into CASSLDWDRRVTNEKLFF.

This sequence joins TRBV5-4 and TRBJ2-2; D not certain. CDR1 is SGHNT, CDR2 YYREEE, per germline (reference sequence). V shed 0 bases and J shed 7 bases, with 13 bases lying between them. This CDR3 contains 15 residues. CDR3 amino acids: CASSLDSVGYGELFF. CDR3 DNA: TGTGCCAGCAGCTTGGACTCGGTTGGATACGGGGAGCTGTTTTTT.

In this sample, this clonotype turned up a few times. V gene TRBV12-3 or TRBV12-4 combines with J gene TRBJ1-2; weak D call: TRBD1 (6 bases). V was shortened by 5 bases and J by 4 bases, with 20 bases between the two germline ends. This CDR3 has 16 residues. The CDR3 DNA reads TGTGCCAGCAGTCCGCCTGGGGGCAGGAGAGTCTATGGCTACACCTTC. This translates into CASSPPGGRRVYGYTF.

This clonotype was detected only once. This may stem from a read error, because a much larger clone lies one nucleotide away. This chain connects TRBV2 to TRBJ2-7; D is uncertain. There are 13 residues in the CDR3. Trimming removed 4 bases at V and 0 bases at J, with 7 bases between. Germline CDR1 reads SNHLY; CDR2 reads FYNNEI. The CDR3 is CASSGFDSYEQYV. Here the CDR3 DNA reads TGTGCCAGCAGTGGATTTGACTCCTACGAGCAGTACGTC.

The sample holds a few counts of this clonotype. The chain carries TRBV6-1 and TRBJ1-2, with 7 bases lining up with TRBD1. Losses at the gene ends were 0 bases for V and 4 bases for J; bases not matched to a gene: 5. The CDR3 is 15 amino acids. The germline V gene encodes CDR1 MNHNS and CDR2 SASEGT. The CDR3 DNA reads TGTGCCAGCAGTGAAGCCTTGACAGGGTTCTATGGCTACACCTTC. Translation gives CASSEALTGFYGYTF.

The chain couples TRBV12-3 or TRBV12-4 to TRBJ1-1; 10 bases agree with TRBD1. CDR3 length equals 14 residues. The ends lost 5 bases at V and 7 bases at J; junction bases unmatched: 7. CDR3 bases: TGTGCCAGCAGTCCGTCGACAGGGGGCATTGAAGCTTTCTTT. It specifies CASSPSTGGIEAFF.